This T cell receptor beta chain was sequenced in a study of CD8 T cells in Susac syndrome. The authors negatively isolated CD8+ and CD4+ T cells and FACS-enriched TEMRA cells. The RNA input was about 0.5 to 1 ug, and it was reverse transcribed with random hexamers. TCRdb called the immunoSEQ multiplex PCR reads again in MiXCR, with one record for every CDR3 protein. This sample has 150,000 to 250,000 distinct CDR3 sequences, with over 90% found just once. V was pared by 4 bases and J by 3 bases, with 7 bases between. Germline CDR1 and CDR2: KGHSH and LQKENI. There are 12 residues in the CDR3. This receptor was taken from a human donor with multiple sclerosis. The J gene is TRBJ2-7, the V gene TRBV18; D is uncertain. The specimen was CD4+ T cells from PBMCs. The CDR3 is CASSLVNYEQYF. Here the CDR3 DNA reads TGTGCCAGCTCACTCGTTAACTACGAGCAGTACTTC.